This TCR beta chain is from a study of radiotherapy plus CTLA-4 blockade in lung cancer. With ipilimumab providing CTLA-4 blockade, focal radiation was administered to patients who had chemo-refractory metastatic non-small-cell lung cancer. Looked up from germline, CDR1 is LNHDA and CDR2 is SQIVND (reference sequence). Between the trimmed V and J ends, which lost 5 bases and 4 bases, there was a span of 9 bases. The CDR3 contains 13 residues. Repertoires were generated with immunoSEQ multiplex PCR, while TCRdb's copy carries only in-frame clones and drops some. The sample shows some 37,000 clones, roughly 72% of them seen only once.

The genes are TRBV19 and TRBJ2-1; the D is unclear. The TCR comes from a human donor with non-small cell lung cancer who had stable disease on radiotherapy plus ipilimumab. The starting material was peripheral blood, obtained from a patient treated with radiotherapy plus ipilimumab. The DNA for the CDR3 is TGTGCCAGTAGTGTCCAAGCTTACAATGAGCAGTTCTTC. It is translated as CASSVQAYNEQFF.